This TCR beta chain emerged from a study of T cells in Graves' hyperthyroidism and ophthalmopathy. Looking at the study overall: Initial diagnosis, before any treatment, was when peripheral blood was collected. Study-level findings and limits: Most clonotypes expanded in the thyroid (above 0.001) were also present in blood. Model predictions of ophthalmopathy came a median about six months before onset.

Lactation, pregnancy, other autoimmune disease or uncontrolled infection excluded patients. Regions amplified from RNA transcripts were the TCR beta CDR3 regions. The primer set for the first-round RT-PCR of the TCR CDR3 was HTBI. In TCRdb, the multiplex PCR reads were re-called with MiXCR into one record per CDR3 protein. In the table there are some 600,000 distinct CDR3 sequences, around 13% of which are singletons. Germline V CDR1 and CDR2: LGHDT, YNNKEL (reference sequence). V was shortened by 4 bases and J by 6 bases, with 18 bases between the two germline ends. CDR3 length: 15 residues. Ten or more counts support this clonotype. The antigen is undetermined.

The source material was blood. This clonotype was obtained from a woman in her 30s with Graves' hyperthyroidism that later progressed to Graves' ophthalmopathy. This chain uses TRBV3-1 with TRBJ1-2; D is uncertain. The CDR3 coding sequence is TGTGCCAGCAGCCGAGACGAGACATGGACTGATGGCTACACCTTC. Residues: CASSRDETWTDGYTF.